This T cell receptor beta chain was profiled in a study of somatic mutations in cytotoxic T cells in rheumatoid arthritis. About the study: There were some V beta antibody-stained T-cell populations flow-sorted at nearly 100% purity, and these included V beta1+ cells sequenced for TCRB. General study results and limits: With some 68 patients examined, several had a largest CD8+ clone exceeding 20% of CD8+ cells.

The CDR3 sequence is 17 residues long. Losses at the gene ends were 6 bases for V and 7 bases for J; bases not matched to a gene: 10. Germline V gene lookup returns CDR1 MRHNA and CDR2 SNTAGT. TCRdb keeps only in-frame clones here, not all; method: immunoSEQ multiplex PCR. This sample yields more than 10,000 clones, of which just under 80% are seen a single time; 20% to 25% belongs to the top ten. In the case of this clone: Its target is not known.

The sequenced material came from CD8+ T cells sorted from blood. V is TRBV6-4 and J is TRBJ2-1; TRBD2 matches at 15 bases. The receptor's source is an adult with rheumatoid arthritis. This CDR3 is CASRVPGLAGGGNEQFF. In DNA form, the CDR3 reads TGTGCCAGCAGGGTACCGGGACTAGCGGGAGGAGGGAATGAGCAGTTCTTC.